Here is one TCR beta chain with its context. The data originate from a study of cytomegalovirus exposure and HLA in healthy donors. Looking at the study overall: When 300 to 400 donors were genotyped, roughly 78% of them were found to fall in the Caucasian-associated ancestry cluster.

The V gene end was trimmed by 6 bases and the J gene end by 9 bases; junction bases not matched to a gene: 11. Germline CDR1 reads MDHEN; CDR2 reads SYDVKM. The CDR3 is 15 residues long. The PCR made use of 60 Vbeta and 13 Jbeta primers. The table came from immunoSEQ multiplex PCR; TCRdb's copy has only in-frame clones and leaves some out. The sample includes 55,000 or so clones, approximately 82% of them seen just once. Healthy people donating bone marrow made up the donors. What was sequenced was PBMCs. V and J are TRBV28 and TRBJ1-6, with 7 bases that match TRBD1. This TCR was sampled from a man aged 50 or older in good health and CMV-seronegative. The CDR3 loop reads CASRPPTGQASPLHF. CDR3 bases: TGTGCCAGCAGACCCCCGACAGGGCAGGCTTCACCCCTCCACTTT.